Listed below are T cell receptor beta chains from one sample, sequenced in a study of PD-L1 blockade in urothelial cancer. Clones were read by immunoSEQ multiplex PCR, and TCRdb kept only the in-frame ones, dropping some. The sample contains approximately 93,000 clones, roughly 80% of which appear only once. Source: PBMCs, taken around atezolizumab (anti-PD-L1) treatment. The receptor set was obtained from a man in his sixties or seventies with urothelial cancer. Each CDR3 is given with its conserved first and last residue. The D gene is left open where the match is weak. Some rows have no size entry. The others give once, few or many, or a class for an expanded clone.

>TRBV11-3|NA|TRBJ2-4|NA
CASEPDSGKNIQYF
TGTGCCAGCGAGCCCGATTCGGGCAAAAACATTCAGTACTTC
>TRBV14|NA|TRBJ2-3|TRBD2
CASSQGLAGTQYF
TGTGCCAGCAGCCAGGGACTAGCTGGCACGCAGTATTTT
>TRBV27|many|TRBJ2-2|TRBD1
CASSLQQGADTGELFF
TGTGCCAGCAGTCTCCAACAGGGGGCGGACACCGGGGAGCTGTTTTTT
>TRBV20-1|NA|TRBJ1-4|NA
CSGGRNEKLFF
TGCAGTGGGGGCCGCAATGAAAAACTGTTTTTT
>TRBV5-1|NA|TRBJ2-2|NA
CASSLSTTNTGELFF
TGCGCCAGCAGCTTGTCAACAACGAACACCGGGGAGCTGTTTTTT
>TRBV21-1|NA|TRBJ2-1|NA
CASHPRGSYNEQFF
TGTGCCAGCCACCCCAGGGGCTCCTACAATGAGCAGTTCTTC
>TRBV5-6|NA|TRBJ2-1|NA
CASTFTSGDGYNEQFF
TGTGCCAGCACCTTCACCAGCGGAGACGGGTACAATGAGCAGTTCTTC
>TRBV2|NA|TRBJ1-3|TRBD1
CASSAQGASGNTIYF
TGTGCCAGCAGTGCCCAGGGGGCTTCCGGAAACACCATATATTTT
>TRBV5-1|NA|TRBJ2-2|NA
CASGTTNTGELFF
TGCGCCAGCGGGACAACGAACACCGGGGAGCTGTTTTTT
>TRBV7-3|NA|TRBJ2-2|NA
CASMADTNTGELFF
TGTGCCAGCATGGCGGATACGAACACCGGGGAGCTGTTTTTT
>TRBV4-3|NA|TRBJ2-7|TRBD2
CASSRDTSGRATEQYF
TGCGCCAGCAGCCGCGATACTAGCGGGAGGGCCACCGAGCAGTACTTC
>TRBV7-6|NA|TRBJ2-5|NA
CASSSTRGETQYF
TGTGCCAGCAGCTCCACGAGAGGGGAGACCCAGTACTTC
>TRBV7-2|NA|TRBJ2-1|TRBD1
CASRRNPRDRGYEQFF
TGTGCCAGCAGACGGAATCCCCGGGACAGGGGGTATGAGCAGTTCTTC
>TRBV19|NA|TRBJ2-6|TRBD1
CASREQGVGANVLTF
TGTGCCAGTAGGGAACAGGGGGTCGGGGCCAACGTCCTGACTTTC
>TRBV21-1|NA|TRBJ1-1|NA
CASSNLQGRGNTEAFF
TGTGCCAGCAGCAACTTACAGGGGCGGGGGAACACTGAAGCTTTCTTT
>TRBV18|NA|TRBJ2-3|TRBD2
CASSPQTSGVTDTQYF
TGTGCCAGCTCACCCCAGACTAGCGGGGTCACAGATACGCAGTATTTT
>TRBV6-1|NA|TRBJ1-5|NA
CASSESGGEQPQHF
TGTGCCAGCAGTGAGTCCGGGGGGGAACAGCCCCAGCATTTT
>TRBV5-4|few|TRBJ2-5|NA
CASSLAETQYF
TGTGCCAGCAGCTTGGCGGAGACCCAGTACTTC
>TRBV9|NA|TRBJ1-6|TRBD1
CASTLTGGEGTPLHF
TGTGCCAGCACCTTGACAGGGGGAGAGGGAACACCCCTCCACTTT
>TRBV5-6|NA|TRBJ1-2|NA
CASSFSTGVLGYTF
TGTGCCAGCAGCTTCTCGACAGGCGTGCTGGGCTACACCTTC
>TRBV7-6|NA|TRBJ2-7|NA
CASSRTGGTYEQYF
TGTGCCAGCAGCCGGACCGGGGGAACCTACGAGCAGTACTTC
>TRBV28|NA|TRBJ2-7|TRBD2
CASSLSSGGGHPYEQYF
TGTGCCAGCAGTCTATCCTCGGGGGGGGGCCACCCTTACGAGCAGTACTTC
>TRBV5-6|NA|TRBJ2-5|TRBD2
CASSLGRVQETQYF
TGTGCCAGCAGCTTAGGGAGGGTTCAAGAGACCCAGTACTTC
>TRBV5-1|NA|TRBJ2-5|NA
CASSSSLEGETQYF
TGCGCCAGCAGCTCCTCACTGGAGGGGGAGACCCAGTACTTC
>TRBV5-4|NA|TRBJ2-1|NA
CASSRGNGDYEQFF
TGTGCCAGCAGCAGGGGGAATGGTGACTATGAGCAGTTCTTC
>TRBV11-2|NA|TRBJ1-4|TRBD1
CASSRSTGSNEKLFF
TGTGCCAGCAGCCGTTCGACAGGGTCTAATGAAAAACTGTTTTTT
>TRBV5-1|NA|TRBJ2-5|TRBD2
CASSYMAASGSGETQYF
TGCGCCAGCAGCTACATGGCCGCTAGCGGGAGCGGGGAGACCCAGTACTTC
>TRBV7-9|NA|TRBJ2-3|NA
CASSLVGTVDTDTQYF
TGTGCCAGCAGCTTAGTGGGCACGGTGGATACAGATACGCAGTATTTT
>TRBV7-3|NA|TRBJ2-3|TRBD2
CASSSPTSGRGTDTQYF
TGTGCCAGCAGCTCCCCGACTAGCGGGAGAGGGACAGATACGCAGTATTTT
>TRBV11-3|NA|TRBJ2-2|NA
CASSPTNTGELFF
TGTGCCAGCAGCCCTACGAACACCGGGGAGCTGTTTTTT
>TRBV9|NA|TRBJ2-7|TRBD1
CASSTTGTGSYEQYF
TGTGCCAGCAGCACCACCGGGACAGGATCCTACGAGCAGTACTTC
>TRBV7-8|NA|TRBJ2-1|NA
CASSPGLGTYNEQFF
TGTGCCAGCAGCCCTGGCCTTGGGACTTACAATGAGCAGTTCTTC
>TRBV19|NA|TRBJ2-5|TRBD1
CASSISGQGMRETQYF
TGTGCCAGTAGTATAAGCGGACAGGGAATGCGGGAGACCCAGTACTTC
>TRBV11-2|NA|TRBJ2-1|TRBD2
CASSSGLAGGLNEQFF
TGTGCCAGCAGCTCGGGACTAGCGGGAGGGCTTAATGAGCAGTTCTTC
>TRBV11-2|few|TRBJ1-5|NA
CASSLAGWNQPQHF
TGTGCCAGCAGCTTGGCAGGGTGGAATCAGCCCCAGCATTTT